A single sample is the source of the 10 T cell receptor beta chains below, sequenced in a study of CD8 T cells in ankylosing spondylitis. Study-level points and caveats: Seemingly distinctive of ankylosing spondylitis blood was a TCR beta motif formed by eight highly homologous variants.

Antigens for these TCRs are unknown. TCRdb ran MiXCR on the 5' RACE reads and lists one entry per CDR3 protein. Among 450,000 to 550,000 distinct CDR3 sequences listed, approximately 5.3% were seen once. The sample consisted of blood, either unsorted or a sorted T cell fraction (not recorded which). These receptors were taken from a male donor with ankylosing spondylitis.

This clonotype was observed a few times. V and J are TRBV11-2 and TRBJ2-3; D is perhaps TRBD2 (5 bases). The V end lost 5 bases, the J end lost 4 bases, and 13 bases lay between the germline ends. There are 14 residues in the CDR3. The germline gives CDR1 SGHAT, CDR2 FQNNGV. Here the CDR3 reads CASSRRGRADTQYF. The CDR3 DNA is TGTGCCAGCAGCCGGAGAGGGAGAGCAGATACGCAGTATTTT.

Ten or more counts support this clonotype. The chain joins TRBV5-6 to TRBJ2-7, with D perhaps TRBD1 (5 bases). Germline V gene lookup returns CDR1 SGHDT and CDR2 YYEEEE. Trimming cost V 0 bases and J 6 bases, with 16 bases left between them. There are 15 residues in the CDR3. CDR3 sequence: CASSLAGTGVGEQYF. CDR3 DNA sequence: TGTGCCAGCAGCTTGGCCGGAACAGGAGTAGGCGAGCAGTACTTC.

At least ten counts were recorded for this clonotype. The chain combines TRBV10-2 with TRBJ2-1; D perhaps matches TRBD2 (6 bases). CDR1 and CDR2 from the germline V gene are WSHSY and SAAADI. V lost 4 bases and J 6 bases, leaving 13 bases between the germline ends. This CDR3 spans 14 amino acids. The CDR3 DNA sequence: TGCGCCAGCAGTGTGGAGGGAAGGGGCAATGAGCAGTTCTTC. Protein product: CASSVEGRGNEQFF.

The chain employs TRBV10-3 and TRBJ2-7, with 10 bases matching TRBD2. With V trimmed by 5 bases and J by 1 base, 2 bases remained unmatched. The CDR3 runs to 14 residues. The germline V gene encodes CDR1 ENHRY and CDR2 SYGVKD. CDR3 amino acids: CAISLLAGSYEQYF. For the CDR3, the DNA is TGTGCCATCAGTCTACTAGCGGGGTCCTACGAGCAGTACTTC.

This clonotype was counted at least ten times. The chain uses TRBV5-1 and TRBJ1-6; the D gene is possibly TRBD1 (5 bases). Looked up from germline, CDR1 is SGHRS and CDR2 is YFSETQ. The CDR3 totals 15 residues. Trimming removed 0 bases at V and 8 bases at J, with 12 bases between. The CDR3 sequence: CASSLARDGHSPLHF. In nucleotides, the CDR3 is TGCGCCAGCAGCTTGGCCCGGGACGGACATTCACCCCTCCACTTT.

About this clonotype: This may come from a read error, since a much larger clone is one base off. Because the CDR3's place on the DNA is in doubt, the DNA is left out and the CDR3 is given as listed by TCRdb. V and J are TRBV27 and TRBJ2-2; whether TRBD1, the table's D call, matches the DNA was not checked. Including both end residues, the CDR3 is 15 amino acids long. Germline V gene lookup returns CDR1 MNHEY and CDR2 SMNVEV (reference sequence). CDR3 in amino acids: CASSFAQGADGELIF.

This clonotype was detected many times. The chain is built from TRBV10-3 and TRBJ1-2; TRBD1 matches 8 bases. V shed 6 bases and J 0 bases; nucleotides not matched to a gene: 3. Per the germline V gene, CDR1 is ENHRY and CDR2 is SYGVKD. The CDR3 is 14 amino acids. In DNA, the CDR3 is TGTGCCATCAGGGGACAGGTTGCTAACTATGGCTACACCTTC. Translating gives CAIRGQVANYGYTF.

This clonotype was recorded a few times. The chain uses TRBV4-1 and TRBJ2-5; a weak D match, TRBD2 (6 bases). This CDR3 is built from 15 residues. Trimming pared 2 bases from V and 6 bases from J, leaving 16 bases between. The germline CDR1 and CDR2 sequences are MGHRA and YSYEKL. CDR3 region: CASSQNPAGWQTQYF. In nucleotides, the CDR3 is TGCGCCAGCAGCCAAAATCCGGCGGGATGGCAGACCCAGTACTTC.

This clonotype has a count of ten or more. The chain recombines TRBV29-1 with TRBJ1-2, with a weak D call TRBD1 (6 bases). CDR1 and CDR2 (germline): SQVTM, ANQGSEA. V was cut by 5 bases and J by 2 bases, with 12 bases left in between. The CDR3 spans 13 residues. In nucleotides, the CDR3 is TGCAGCGTTCCCGTCAGGGGCAACTATGGCTACACCTTC. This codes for CSVPVRGNYGYTF.

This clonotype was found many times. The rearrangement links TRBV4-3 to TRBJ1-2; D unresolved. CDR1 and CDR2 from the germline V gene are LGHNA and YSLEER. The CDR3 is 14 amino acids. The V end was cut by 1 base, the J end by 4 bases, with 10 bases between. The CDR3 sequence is CASSQVIGSYGYTF. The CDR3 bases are TGCGCCAGCAGCCAAGTAATAGGCAGCTATGGCTACACCTTC.